A single sample is the source of the 32 T cell receptor beta chains below, sequenced in a study of kidney transplant recipient with SARS-CoV-2 infection. TCRdb ran MiXCR on the reads and lists one entry per CDR3 protein. Of roughly 230,000 distinct CDR3 sequences in the sample, 25% to 30% were seen once. This specimen was a blood sample, taken at baseline and on day 111 from a kidney transplant recipient. The receptor set was obtained from a male patient aged 25-45 years who had COVID-19 and was a kidney transplant recipient. Among the T cells, some may be from the graft donor.

This clonotype has at least ten counts. The V and J genes are TRBV3-2 and TRBJ2-7; the D call TRBD2 from the table was never checked on the DNA. TRBV3-2 is labeled a pseudogene. The CDR3 is 14 amino acids. The CDR3 coding sequence is TGTGCCAGCAGCCAACTAGCGGGGGCCTACGAGCAGTACTTC. As protein: CASSQLAGAYEQYF.

This clonotype has more than one count but fewer than ten. It may be a read error: a sequence one base away is much more abundant. The gene calls are TRBV6-5 and TRBJ1-1; D might be TRBD1 (5 bases). CDR3 size: 18 residues. Germline V CDR1 and CDR2: MNHEY, SVGAGI. As DNA, the CDR3 is TGTGCCAGCAGATACTGGGGGATATCCTTAAGAATGAACACTGAAGCTTTCTTT. Amino acid sequence: CASRYWGISLRMNTEAFF.

To note about this clonotype: A much larger clone lies a single base off, so this may be a read error. This sequence joins TRBV20-1 and TRBJ2-2, with unresolved D. Germline CDR1 reads DFQATT; CDR2 reads SNEGSKA (reference sequence). This CDR3 contains 14 residues. With 4 bases removed from V and 2 bases from J, the gap between germline ends came to 11 bases. The CDR3 here is CSATGTLNTGELFF. The CDR3 DNA follows: TGCAGTGCTACAGGAACCCTTAACACCGGGGAGCTGTTTTTT.

Regarding this clonotype: This clone may be a read error of a much larger clone one base away. CDR3 protein: CASREVQEAYGYTF. The CDR3 DNA is TGCGCCAGCAGGGAAGTACAGGAGGCATATGGCTACACCTTC. The gene calls are TRBV10-1 and TRBJ1-2; D may be TRBD1 (5 bases). Trimming pared 6 bases from V and 5 bases from J, leaving 16 bases between. The CDR3 length is 14 residues. The germline gives CDR1 WNHNN, CDR2 SYGVQD (reference sequence).

About this clonotype itself: This may be a read error, as it is one base from a much larger clone. This chain joins TRBV10-1 and TRBJ1-2; D not resolved. This CDR3 spans 17 amino acids. CDR1 and CDR2 (germline): WNHNN, SYGVQD (reference sequence). The ends were cut back, 5 bases at V and 4 bases at J, with 23 bases in the middle. CDR3 nucleotide sequence: TGCGCCAGCAGTATAAAGGCAAGATCGCGAAAGACCTATGGCTACACCTTC. It codes for CASSIKARSRKTYGYTF.

This clonotype occurred many times. The chain couples TRBV20-1 to TRBJ1-2; D gene ambiguous. In germline, CDR1 is DFQATT, CDR2 SNEGSKA (reference sequence). V gave up 5 bases and J gave up 4 bases, with 23 bases separating them. The CDR3 totals 16 residues. CDR3 sequence: CSASALLFRKTYGYTF. Written as DNA, the CDR3 is TGCAGTGCTTCAGCGTTGCTGTTTCGAAAGACCTATGGCTACACCTTC.

CDR3 sequence (DNA): TGTGCCAGCCCCCTGGGGCTGAGAACAGATACGCAGTATTTT. Its protein product is CASPLGLRTDTQYF. The chain combines TRBV18 with TRBJ2-3, with D perhaps TRBD1 (5 bases). The CDR3 is made up of 14 amino acids. CDR1 and CDR2 from the germline V gene are KGHSH and LQKENI. With 8 bases removed from V and 3 bases from J, the gap between germline ends came to 15 bases.

On this clonotype: Being one base from a much bigger clone, this may be a read error. The chain joins TRBV24-1 to TRBJ2-1; 10 nucleotides align to TRBD1. This CDR3 has 16 residues. Germline CDR1 KGHDR, CDR2 SFDVKD. CDR3 loop: CATSEPGQGRYNGQFF. In DNA, the CDR3 is TGTGCCACCAGTGAACCGGGACAGGGGCGCTACAATGGGCAGTTCTTC.

A single count supports this clonotype. A much larger clonotype is one base distant, so this may be a read error. The chain combines TRBV19 with TRBJ2-5; possibly TRBD1 for D (5 bases). The J call is doubtful: the DNA matches TRBJ2-7 better. CDR3 length: 12 amino acids. Germline lookup yields CDR1 LNHDA and CDR2 SQIVND (reference sequence). The CDR3 region has the DNA TGTGCCAGTAGTATCTCTAGGGGCGAGCAGTACTTC. Protein sequence: CASSISRGEQYF.

Comments on this clonotype: It may be a read error: a sequence one base away is much more abundant. The genes are TRBV5-6 and TRBJ2-1; maybe TRBD2 (6 bases). This CDR3 has 16 amino acids. CDR1 and CDR2 (germline): SGHDT, YYEEEE. Between the trimmed V and J ends, which lost 0 bases and 8 bases, there was a span of 18 bases. CDR3 DNA sequence: TGTGCCAGCAGCTTGGCCCGAGCGTGGGGGGACGATGAGCAGTTCTTC. Amino acid sequence: CASSLARAWGDDEQFF. The whole variable domain, filled in from reference TRBV5-6 and TRBJ2-1, reads DAGVTQSPTHLIKTRGQQVTLRCSPKSGHDTVSWYQQALGQGPQFIFQYYEEEERQRGNFPDRFSGHQFPNYSSELNVNALLLGDSALYLCASSLARAWGDDEQFFGPGTRLTVL.

This clonotype was picked up many times. The V call is TRBV27, the J call TRBJ2-7; possible D gene TRBD1, 6 bases. CDR3 length equals 15 residues. The V end was cut by 5 bases, the J end by 3 bases, with 17 bases between. In germline, CDR1 is MNHEY, CDR2 SMNVEV (reference sequence). CDR3 DNA sequence: TGTGCCAGCAGTACCTGGGACGTACAGGGCTACGAGCAGTACTTC. This encodes CASSTWDVQGYEQYF.

This clonotype was picked up a small number of times. The chain is built from TRBV10-3 and TRBJ2-3; TRBD2 matches 8 bases. CDR3 length: 15 amino acids. CDR1 is ENHRY, CDR2 SYGVKD, per germline. V shed 5 bases and J 1 base; nucleotides not matched to a gene: 5. CDR3 loop: CAISKTSGRTDTQYF. CDR3 bases: TGTGCCATCAGTAAAACTAGCGGCCGCACAGATACGCAGTATTTT.

This clonotype came up a few times. The J gene is TRBJ2-5, the V gene TRBV7-6; 8 nucleotides align to TRBD1. Trimming at V came to 1 base and at J to 7 bases, leaving 11 bases not matched to a gene. Germline loops: CDR1 SGHVS, CDR2 FNYEAQ. The CDR3 runs 16 residues. The CDR3, as DNA: TGTGCCAGCAGCTTAGTCACTACAGGGGGGCTAGGGACCCAGTACTTC. It translates to CASSLVTTGGLGTQYF.

This clonotype was recorded a few times. This chain connects TRBV9 to TRBJ2-5; D is perhaps TRBD2 (6 bases). The CDR3 consists of 17 residues. Germline CDR1 is SGDLS and CDR2 is YYNGEE. V shed 2 bases and J shed 5 bases, with 22 bases lying between them. The CDR3 sequence is CASSVTGGGRRKETQYF. In DNA form, the CDR3 reads TGTGCCAGCAGCGTCACTGGGGGAGGCAGGAGAAAGGAGACCCAGTACTTC.

Regarding this clonotype: Being one base from a much bigger clone, this may be a read error. The chain joins TRBV12-3 or TRBV12-4 to TRBJ2-7; 7 nucleotides match TRBD1. The CDR3 length is 14 residues. The CDR3: CASSFTNDRVEQCF. The CDR3 DNA reads TGTGCCAGCAGTTTTACTAATGACAGGGTCGAGCAGTGCTTC.

Ten or more counts support this clonotype. V is TRBV6-5 and J is TRBJ1-4; D gene unclear. The CDR3 consists of 16 residues. Trimming left V 6 bases short and J 0 bases short, with 14 bases between. Germline V gives CDR1 MNHEY, CDR2 SVGAGI. The DNA of the CDR3 is TGTGCCAGCAGCACCCGCTCCGAACCAACTAATGAAAAACTGTTTTTT. This translates into CASSTRSEPTNEKLFF.

With regard to this clonotype: Being one base from a much bigger clone, this may be a read error. This rearrangement joins TRBV2 to TRBJ1-4; 9 bases match TRBD1. Looked up from germline, CDR1 is SNHLY and CDR2 is FYNNEI. This CDR3 has 16 amino acids. The chain's CDR3 is CASSKAWTGANEKLFF. The CDR3 coding sequence is TGTGCCAGCAGTAAAGCTTGGACAGGGGCTAATGAAAAACTGTTTTTT.

This clonotype occurred a few times. V and J are TRBV6-5 and TRBJ2-3, with unresolved D. CDR1 and CDR2 from the germline V gene are MNHEY and SVGAGI. CDR3 size: 14 residues. Trimming pared 2 bases from V and 1 base from J, leaving 7 bases between. The DNA for the CDR3 is TGTGCCAGCAGTTACACGCGCCGCACAGATACGCAGTATTTT. This translates into CASSYTRRTDTQYF.

Details on this clonotype: Germline is not matched at one junction end, which may reflect a read error. The chain employs TRBV18 and TRBJ2-2; D may be TRBD1 (5 bases). The germline V gene encodes CDR1 KGHSH and CDR2 LQKENI. This CDR3 has 14 residues. CDR3 region: CTSSSTGNTGELFF. CDR3 in DNA: TGTACCAGCTCGAGCACAGGGAACACCGGGGAGCTGTTTTTT.

This clonotype was observed at least ten times. The rearrangement joins TRBV7-4 to TRBJ1-2; D is uncertain. Germline V gene data show CDR1 as SGHVT and CDR2 as SQSDAQ. The CDR3 runs to 17 residues. V lost 5 bases and J lost 4, with 23 bases in between. The CDR3 region has the DNA TGTGCCAGCAGCGGATACCCTTCAGCTCGAAAGACCTATGGCTACACCTTC. Its translation: CASSGYPSARKTYGYTF.

This clonotype was observed a handful of times. The chain employs TRBV6-6 and TRBJ2-1; TRBD2 aligns across 11 bases. The CDR3 sequence is 15 residues long. Germline-derived CDR1 and CDR2 are MNHNY and SVGAGI (reference sequence). The trim removed 2 bases at V and 6 bases at J, leaving 3 bases unmatched. CDR3 loop: CASSYPGTSGNEQFF. The CDR3 bases are TGTGCCAGCAGTTACCCCGGGACTAGCGGCAATGAGCAGTTCTTC.

The chain recombines TRBV7-4 with TRBJ1-2; D unresolved. The V and J ends lost 8 bases and 4 bases respectively, with 26 bases between them. The germline CDR1 and CDR2 sequences are SGHVT and SQSDAQ. The CDR3 spans 17 residues. CDR3 amino acids: CASGPYISARKTYGYTF. For the CDR3, the DNA is TGTGCCAGCGGCCCTTACATTTCGGCTCGAAAGACCTATGGCTACACCTTC.

Notes on this clonotype: Given a much more abundant clone one base away, this may be a read error. The chain links TRBV7-7 to TRBJ1-2; D call uncertain. CDR1 SSHAT and CDR2 FNYEAQ come from the germline V gene (reference sequence). Trimming shortened V by 6 bases and J by 4 bases, and 24 bases separated the two germline ends. The CDR3 spans 17 residues. CDR3 sequence (DNA): TGTGCCAGCAGTACGGAAGGTAGGTGCCGAAAGACCTATGGCTACACCTTC. Its protein product is CASSTEGRCRKTYGYTF.

This clonotype showed up many times. The gene calls are TRBV5-5 and TRBJ1-1; the D is unclear. The CDR3 runs to 17 residues. The germline V gene has CDR1 SGHKS and CDR2 YYEKEE (reference sequence). Deletions cut 4 bases from V and 3 bases from J, with 22 bases between. The DNA for the CDR3 is TGTGCCAGCAGCAGGTTATTTGTAGGGATGGGCGACACTGAAGCTTTCTTT. Translating gives CASSRLFVGMGDTEAFF.

As for this clonotype: A much larger clone lies one base from this, so it may be a read error. CDR3 in amino acids: CASSRGLSQPQHF. DNA of the CDR3: TGCGCCAGCAGCAGGGGGCTAAGTCAGCCCCAGCATTTT. The chain uses TRBV5-1 and TRBJ1-5; 7 bases are a match to TRBD1. The CDR3 covers 13 residues. Losses at the gene ends were 4 bases for V and 6 bases for J; bases not matched to a gene: 4. Germline values: CDR1 SGHRS, CDR2 YFSETQ.

This clonotype was observed at least ten times. CDR3 nucleotides: TGTGCCAGCACGGGATTGTACTCAAGAAAGACCTATGGCTACACCTTC. Its translation: CASTGLYSRKTYGYTF. This chain connects TRBV9 to TRBJ1-2; no reliable D call. V lost 6 bases, J lost 4 bases, and 22 bases lay in between. CDR1 is SGDLS and CDR2 is YYNGEE in the germline V gene. The CDR3 runs to 16 residues.

To note about this clonotype: This may be a read error, as it is one base from a much larger clone. The rearrangement links TRBV30 to TRBJ1-2, with D unclear. Trimming removed 5 bases from V and 4 bases from J, with 23 bases in between. The germline CDR1 and CDR2 sequences are GTSNPN and SVGIG (reference sequence). The CDR3 runs to 16 residues. CDR3 sequence reads: CAWAEVRYRKAYGYTF. CDR3 nucleotides: TGTGCCTGGGCTGAGGTGCGTTATAGAAAGGCCTATGGCTACACCTTC.

This clonotype appeared a few times. V usage is TRBV5-6 and J usage is TRBJ2-3; D is undetermined. Trimming shortened V by 4 bases and J by 2 bases, and 14 bases separated the two germline ends. This CDR3 is built from 15 residues. Germline CDR1 reads SGHDT; CDR2 reads YYEEEE. The DNA of the CDR3 is TGTGCCAGCAGCCCCCTCCCAGGAAACACAGATACGCAGTATTTT. Translating it yields CASSPLPGNTDTQYF. The full variable domain, in which reference TRBV5-6 and TRBJ2-3 provide the parts outside the CDR3, is DAGVTQSPTHLIKTRGQQVTLRCSPKSGHDTVSWYQQALGQGPQFIFQYYEEEERQRGNFPDRFSGHQFPNYSSELNVNALLLGDSALYLCASSPLPGNTDTQYFGPGTRLTVL.

On this clonotype: Given the absence of the conserved phenylalanine or tryptophan at the CDR3 end, a read error is likely. V usage is TRBV7-2 and J usage is TRBJ2-1, with D unclear. Trimming stripped 6 bases from V and 8 bases from J, with 8 bases between. The CDR3 runs 11 residues. Germline assignment: CDR1 SGHTA and CDR2 FQGNSA. The CDR3 coding sequence is TGTGCCAGCAGTTCGTGGGATGAGCAGTTCCTC. Translation: CASSSWDEQFL.

This clonotype was recorded many times. The V call is TRBV13, the J call TRBJ2-7, with a weak D call TRBD1 (6 bases). The length of the CDR3 is 14 residues. The V end was cut by 5 bases, the J end by 3 bases, with 14 bases between. The V gene's germline CDR1 is PRHDT and CDR2 FYEKMQ (reference sequence). The CDR3 DNA sequence: TGTGCCAGCAGCCCACCCAACAGGGACTACGAGCAGTACGTC. Protein product: CASSPPNRDYEQYV.

This chain links TRBV8-2 with TRBJ2-6. TRBV8-2 is classified as a pseudogene. CDR3 length: 17 amino acids. In DNA form, the CDR3 reads TGTGGCACAGAGTTGAGGATAGCACAAAGTCGGGCCAACGTCCTGACTTTC. This sequence encodes CGTELRIAQSRANVLTF.

About this clonotype itself: A clone one base away is much larger, so this may be a read error. The chain uses TRBV12-3 or TRBV12-4 and TRBJ1-2, with D unresolved. The CDR3 covers 17 residues. CDR3 in amino acids: CASGLVISFRKTYGYTF. CDR3 sequence (DNA): TGTGCCAGCGGTTTAGTGATCAGCTTCCGAAAGACCTATGGCTACACCTTC.